The sequence of this T cell receptor beta chain was determined in a study of Ad26.COV2.S vaccination and SARS-CoV-2 variants. The treatment is: 15 to 20 received Ad26.COV2.S at low or high dose, single or two shots; a few received placebo; per-sample allocation not given. Repertoires come from day 63 after the first vaccine or placebo injection. Germline assignment: CDR1 SGHNT and CDR2 YYREEE (reference sequence). This CDR3 contains 13 residues. V lost 3 bases and J 4 bases, leaving 9 bases between the germline ends. Data came from immunoSEQ multiplex PCR; TCRdb stores just in-frame clones and leaves some out. The table shows about 370,000 clones, with approximately 86% occurring only once.

This rearrangement joins TRBV5-4 to TRBJ2-3; D is unresolved. This specimen consisted of peripheral blood, obtained in a trial of Ad26.COV2.S vaccine versus placebo. The clonotype originates from a person between 18 and 60 years old who received the Ad26.COV2.S COVID-19 vaccine or a placebo. The CDR3 protein is CASSSTPADTQYF. CDR3 DNA: TGTGCCAGCAGCTCGACCCCGGCAGATACGCAGTATTTT. The whole variable domain, filled in from reference TRBV5-4 and TRBJ2-3, reads ETGVTQSPTHLIKTRGQQVTLRCSSQSGHNTVSWYQQALGQGPQFIFQYYREEENGRGNFPPRFSGLQFPNYSSELNVNALELDDSALYLCASSSTPADTQYFGPGTRLTVL.